The 28 T cell receptor beta chains below come from one sample, sequenced in a study of T cell changes during pregnancy in multiple sclerosis. TCRdb's table, derived via immunoSEQ multiplex PCR, lists solely in-frame clones and lacks some. Counted here are approximately 40,000 clones, roughly 90% occurring once; the ten biggest clones make up around 0.7%. Specimen: CD4+ T cells from peripheral blood mononuclear cells, collected before pregnancy. The receptors here all came from a female donor with multiple sclerosis, enrolled in a pregnancy study.

The rearrangement links TRBV5-1 to TRBJ2-5; D possibly corresponds to TRBD1 (6 bases). Trimming cost V 4 bases and J 1 base, with 14 bases left between them. The CDR3 is 15 residues long. Per germline, CDR1 SGHRS and CDR2 YFSETQ. The CDR3 sequence: CASSPPGHSQETQYF. The CDR3 nucleotides are TGCGCCAGCAGCCCTCCGGGACACTCCCAAGAGACCCAGTACTTC.

The rearrangement uses TRBV19 and TRBJ2-7; 7 positions agree with TRBD2. Germline values: CDR1 LNHDA, CDR2 SQIVND (reference sequence). The CDR3 runs 14 residues. J lost 2 bases, V lost 4 bases, and 5 bases had no gene match. The CDR3 sequence is CASSRASGAYEQYF. DNA of the CDR3: TGTGCCAGTAGTAGGGCTAGCGGAGCCTACGAGCAGTACTTC.

The chain combines TRBV6-1 with TRBJ1-2; D not certain. Germline-derived CDR1 and CDR2 are MNHNS and SASEGT. The CDR3 consists of 11 residues. The CDR3 reads CAGEINYGYTF. The CDR3 DNA is TGTGCTGGGGAGATTAACTATGGCTACACCTTC.

The chain employs TRBV7-8 and TRBJ2-3; the D gene is possibly TRBD2 (6 bases). This CDR3 is built from 12 residues. The V and J ends lost 3 bases and 9 bases respectively, with 10 bases between them. Per the germline V gene, CDR1 is SGHVS and CDR2 is FQNEAQ. CDR3: CASSFPGGTQYF. CDR3 DNA: TGTGCCAGCAGCTTTCCCGGAGGGACGCAGTATTTT.

The rearrangement links TRBV27 to TRBJ2-3, with TRBD2 matching 9 bases. Germline assignment: CDR1 MNHEY and CDR2 SMNVEV (reference sequence). Trimming took 3 bases from V and 5 from J; bases not matched to a gene: 9. The length of the CDR3 is 16 residues. The CDR3 protein is CASSFVAGGPGDTQYF. The CDR3 DNA follows: TGTGCCAGCAGTTTTGTGGCGGGAGGGCCTGGAGATACGCAGTATTTT.

J is TRBJ2-1 and V is TRBV28; 11 nucleotides line up with TRBD2. CDR3 length: 15 amino acids. After removal of 9 bases from V and 6 bases from J, the junction contained 10 bases not matched to a gene. CDR1 is MDHEN, CDR2 SYDVKM, per germline. Written as DNA, the CDR3 is TGTGCCAGTAGGACGGGGACTAGCGGCCCCAATGAGCAGTTCTTC. It translates to CASRTGTSGPNEQFF.

The chain has TRBV6-6 and TRBJ1-4, with 10 nucleotides matching TRBD1. CDR1 and CDR2 (germline): MNHNY, SVGAGI (reference sequence). The CDR3 has 15 amino acids. With V trimmed by 2 bases and J by 5 bases, 2 bases remained unmatched. CDR3 residues: CASSYPGQGNEKLFF. The CDR3 DNA is TGTGCCAGCAGTTACCCGGGACAGGGGAATGAAAAACTGTTTTTT.

The chain joins TRBV6-6 to TRBJ1-5; D possibly corresponds to TRBD1 (6 bases). Germline assignment: CDR1 MNHNY and CDR2 SVGAGI (reference sequence). The CDR3 has 15 amino acids. Between the trimmed V and J ends, which lost 5 bases and 3 bases, there was a span of 14 bases. In DNA form, the CDR3 reads TGTGCCAGCAGTATCCAAGGGGACAACAATCAGCCCCAGCATTTT. Residues: CASSIQGDNNQPQHF.

V and J are TRBV7-8 and TRBJ2-7; 7 positions match TRBD2. Germline values: CDR1 SGHVS, CDR2 FQNEAQ. The CDR3 totals 16 residues. V shed 3 bases, J shed 7 bases, and the junction held 15 bases outside the gene matches. For the CDR3, the DNA is TGTGCCAGCAGCTTTACTGAGGCGGGAGTAGGGTCAGAGCAGTACTTC. Amino acids: CASSFTEAGVGSEQYF.

The chain is built from TRBV6-5 and TRBJ2-2; TRBD2 might be the D (5 bases). CDR1 is MNHEY and CDR2 is SVGAGI in the germline V gene. Trimming removed 6 bases at V and 2 bases at J, with 16 bases between. This CDR3 is 16 amino acids long. This CDR3 reads CASRYARTGNTGELFF. The CDR3 DNA follows: TGTGCCAGCAGATACGCGCGGACTGGAAACACCGGGGAGCTGTTTTTT.

The chain couples TRBV7-2 to TRBJ2-3; the D is unclear. Looked up from germline, CDR1 is SGHTA and CDR2 is FQGNSA. V was clipped by 5 bases and J by 2 bases, with 2 bases between them. The CDR3 has 11 amino acids. The CDR3 protein is CASSLTDTQYF. CDR3 coding DNA: TGTGCCAGCAGCCTCACAGATACGCAGTATTTT.

This clone was seen once. The J gene is TRBJ1-3, the V gene TRBV4-2, with a possible D match to TRBD1 (6 bases). This CDR3 has 16 amino acids. The V gene lost 0 bases and the J gene lost 4 bases, with 13 bases spanning the gap. From germline, CDR1 is LGHNA and CDR2 YNFKEQ. The CDR3 spells CASSQDSRGYGNTIYF. In DNA form, the CDR3 reads TGTGCCAGCAGCCAAGATTCCAGGGGTTACGGAAACACCATATATTTT.

This clone has a single count. The chain couples TRBV5-1 to TRBJ1-1, with D perhaps TRBD1 (6 bases). Germline CDR1 SGHRS, CDR2 YFSETQ. The CDR3 has 15 amino acids. V was pared by 4 bases and J by 2 bases, with 15 bases between. This CDR3 reads CASSQIGGANTEAFF. The CDR3 DNA reads TGCGCCAGCAGCCAGATTGGGGGGGCTAACACTGAAGCTTTCTTT.

V is TRBV15 and J is TRBJ1-2; possibly TRBD1 for D (5 bases). The V and J ends lost 5 bases and 1 base respectively, with 11 bases between them. This CDR3 is built from 14 residues. Germline lookup yields CDR1 LNHNV and CDR2 YYDKDF (reference sequence). This CDR3 reads CATSSGGGNYGYTF. The CDR3 DNA reads TGTGCCACCAGCTCCGGGGGAGGTAACTATGGCTACACCTTC. Complete variable domain (other parts from reference TRBV15 and TRBJ1-2): DAMVIQNPRYQVTQFGKPVTLSCSQTLNHNVMYWYQQKSSQAPKLLFHYYDKDFNNEADTPDNFQSRRPNTSFCFLDIRSPGLGDTAMYLCATSSGGGNYGYTFGSGTRLTVV.

V usage is TRBV20-1 and J usage is TRBJ2-7, with 7 positions matching TRBD2. CDR1 is DFQATT, CDR2 SNEGSKA, per germline (reference sequence). V dropped 6 bases and J dropped 6; count of bases not matched to a gene: 5. The length of the CDR3 is 11 residues. The CDR3 reads CSAARLAEQYF. CDR3 nucleotide sequence: TGCAGTGCCGCGAGACTAGCCGAGCAGTACTTC.

This chain uses TRBV5-1 with TRBJ1-1, with no clear D. The germline CDR1 and CDR2 sequences are SGHRS and YFSETQ. The length of the CDR3 is 14 residues. V gave up 1 base and J gave up 1 base, with 8 bases separating them. The CDR3, as DNA: TGCGCCAGCAGCTTGACTGCTGAGAACACTGAAGCTTTCTTT. Encoded protein: CASSLTAENTEAFF. Combining the CDR3 with reference TRBV5-1 and TRBJ1-1 gives the whole variable domain KAGVTQTPRYLIKTRGQQVTLSCSPISGHRSVSWYQQTPGQGLQFLFEYFSETQRNKGNFPGRFSGRQFSNSRSEMNVSTLELGDSALYLCASSLTAENTEAFFGQGTRLTVV.

The J gene is TRBJ2-5, the V gene TRBV9, with D tentatively TRBD1 (5 bases). Germline CDR1 reads SGDLS; CDR2 reads YYNGEE. This CDR3 spans 13 amino acids. V was shortened by 3 bases and J by 4 bases, with 10 bases between the two germline ends. In DNA form, the CDR3 reads TGTGCCAGCAGCGAAACAGGTCGAGAGACCCAGTACTTC. Translating it yields CASSETGRETQYF.

V usage is TRBV4-2 and J usage is TRBJ1-4, with TRBD1 matching 8 bases. The J segment lost 5 bases and the V segment lost 4 bases, leaving 6 bases of the junction unmatched. Per the germline V gene, CDR1 is LGHNA and CDR2 is YNFKEQ. This CDR3 is built from 15 residues. In DNA, the CDR3 is TGTGCCAGCAGCCTGAGGACAGGGCAAAATGAAAAACTGTTTTTT. It codes for CASSLRTGQNEKLFF.

The rearrangement links TRBV5-5 to TRBJ2-1; 7 bases match TRBD2. The trim removed 3 bases at V and 10 bases at J, leaving 22 bases unmatched. This CDR3 region has 18 residues. Germline V lookup: CDR1 SGHKS, CDR2 YYEKEE (reference sequence). The CDR3 spells CASSYTLLAAGAKEEQFF. The CDR3 region has the DNA TGTGCCAGCAGCTATACTCTTCTAGCGGCGGGCGCCAAGGAGGAGCAGTTCTTC.

The chain recombines TRBV21-1 with TRBJ2-2; no check of the table's D call, TRBD2, against the DNA was made. TRBV21-1 is classified as a pseudogene. The CDR3 totals 16 residues. The CDR3 DNA reads TGTGCCAGCAGCAAAGCAGGAGCGGGAAGAACCGGGGAGCTGTTTTTT. Its protein is CASSKAGAGRTGELFF.

The V gene is TRBV11-2, the J gene TRBJ2-7, with a tentative D call TRBD1 (5 bases). V lost 0 bases to trimming and J lost 2 bases, with 14 bases between them. This CDR3 spans 16 amino acids. In germline, CDR1 is SGHAT, CDR2 FQNNGV. CDR3 amino acids: CASSLDHGRAPYEQYF. CDR3 DNA: TGTGCCAGCAGCTTAGATCATGGCAGGGCTCCCTACGAGCAGTACTTC.

The J gene is TRBJ1-5, the V gene TRBV20-1, with a possible D match to TRBD1 (6 bases). The germline V gene encodes CDR1 DFQATT and CDR2 SNEGSKA (reference sequence). There are 11 residues in the CDR3. V was clipped by 5 bases and J by 5 bases, with 7 bases between them. CDR3 sequence (DNA): TGCAGTGCTGCAGGGGATCAGCCCCAGCATTTT. This encodes CSAAGDQPQHF.

The chain carries TRBV18 and TRBJ1-1; possible D gene TRBD1, 6 bases. Germline CDR1 reads KGHSH; CDR2 reads LQKENI. Trimming left V 6 bases short and J 5 bases short, with 13 bases between. The CDR3 sequence is 13 residues long. The CDR3 DNA is TGTGCCAGCTCCCTAACAGGGTTGACTGAAGCTTTCTTT. It yields the protein CASSLTGLTEAFF.

This clone has just one count. The CDR3 sequence is CASHTGTGIPGELFF. CDR3 coding DNA: TGTGCCAGCCACACCGGGACAGGGATCCCCGGGGAGCTGTTTTTT. This chain connects TRBV2 to TRBJ2-2; 9 bases are shared with TRBD1. The CDR3 runs to 15 residues. V was pared by 8 bases and J by 6 bases, with 10 bases of the junction left unmatched. Germline V gene lookup returns CDR1 SNHLY and CDR2 FYNNEI. Full variable domain (rest looked up from reference TRBV2 and TRBJ2-2): EPEVTQTPSHQVTQMGQEVILRCVPISNHLYFYWYRQILGQKVEFLVSFYNNEISEKSEIFDDQFSVERPDGSNFTLKIRSTKLEDSAMYFCASHTGTGIPGELFFGEGSRLTVL.

The J gene is TRBJ2-2, the V gene TRBV27; 9 bases map to TRBD1. Trimming removed 4 bases from V and 2 bases from J; junction bases left unmatched: 14. This CDR3 is built from 19 residues. Looked up from germline, CDR1 is MNHEY and CDR2 is SMNVEV (reference sequence). CDR3: CASSSPGTGIPFNTGELFF. DNA of the CDR3: TGTGCCAGCAGTTCCCCCGGGACAGGGATCCCATTTAACACCGGGGAGCTGTTTTTT.

This clone has a handful of counts. V is TRBV5-1 and J is TRBJ1-1; 11 bases are shared with TRBD1. The V and J ends lost 0 bases and 4 bases, in that order; junction bases with no gene match: 2. CDR3 size: 15 residues. CDR1 is SGHRS, CDR2 YFSETQ, per germline. The chain's CDR3 is CASSLDGQGATEAFF. CDR3 nucleotides: TGCGCCAGCAGCTTGGACGGACAGGGGGCCACTGAAGCTTTCTTT. The full variable domain, completed using reference TRBV5-1 and TRBJ1-1, is KAGVTQTPRYLIKTRGQQVTLSCSPISGHRSVSWYQQTPGQGLQFLFEYFSETQRNKGNFPGRFSGRQFSNSRSEMNVSTLELGDSALYLCASSLDGQGATEAFFGQGTRLTVV.

The J gene is TRBJ2-2, the V gene TRBV9, with 13 bases that match TRBD2. Germline V gives CDR1 SGDLS, CDR2 YYNGEE. V shed 4 bases, J shed 3 bases, and the junction held 3 bases outside the gene matches. The CDR3 is 16 amino acids. The DNA for the CDR3 is TGTGCCAGCAGCCCAGGACTAGCGGGGGACACCGGGGAGCTGTTTTTT. Residues: CASSPGLAGDTGELFF.

The chain employs TRBV19 and TRBJ1-5; TRBD1 agrees at 12 bases. Looked up from germline, CDR1 is LNHDA and CDR2 is SQIVND (reference sequence). This CDR3 has 14 amino acids. The V and J ends lost 8 bases and 6 bases, in that order; junction bases with no gene match: 5. CDR3 in amino acids: CASWGQGAGQPQHF. The CDR3 nucleotides read TGTGCCAGTTGGGGACAGGGGGCGGGTCAGCCCCAGCATTTT.